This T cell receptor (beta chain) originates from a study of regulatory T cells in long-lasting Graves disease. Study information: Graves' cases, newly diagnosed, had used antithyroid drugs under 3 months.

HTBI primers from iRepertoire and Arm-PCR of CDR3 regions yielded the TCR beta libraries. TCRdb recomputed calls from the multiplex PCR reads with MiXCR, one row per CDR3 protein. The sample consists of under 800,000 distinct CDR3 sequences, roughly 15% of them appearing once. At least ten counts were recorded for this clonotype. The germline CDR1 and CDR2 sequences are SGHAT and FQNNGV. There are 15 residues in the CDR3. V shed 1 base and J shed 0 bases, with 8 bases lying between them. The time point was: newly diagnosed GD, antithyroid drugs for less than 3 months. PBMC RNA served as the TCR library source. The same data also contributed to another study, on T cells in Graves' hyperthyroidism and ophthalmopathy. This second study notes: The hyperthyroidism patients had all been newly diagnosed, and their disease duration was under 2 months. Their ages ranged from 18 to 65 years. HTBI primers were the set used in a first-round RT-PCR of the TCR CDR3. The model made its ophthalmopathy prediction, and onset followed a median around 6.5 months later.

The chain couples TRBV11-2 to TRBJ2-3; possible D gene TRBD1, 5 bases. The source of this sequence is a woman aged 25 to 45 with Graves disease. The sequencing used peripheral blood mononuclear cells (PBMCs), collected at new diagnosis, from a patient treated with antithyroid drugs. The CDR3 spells CASSLGGPSTDTQYF. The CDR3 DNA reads TGTGCCAGCAGCTTAGGGGGCCCGAGCACAGATACGCAGTATTTT.